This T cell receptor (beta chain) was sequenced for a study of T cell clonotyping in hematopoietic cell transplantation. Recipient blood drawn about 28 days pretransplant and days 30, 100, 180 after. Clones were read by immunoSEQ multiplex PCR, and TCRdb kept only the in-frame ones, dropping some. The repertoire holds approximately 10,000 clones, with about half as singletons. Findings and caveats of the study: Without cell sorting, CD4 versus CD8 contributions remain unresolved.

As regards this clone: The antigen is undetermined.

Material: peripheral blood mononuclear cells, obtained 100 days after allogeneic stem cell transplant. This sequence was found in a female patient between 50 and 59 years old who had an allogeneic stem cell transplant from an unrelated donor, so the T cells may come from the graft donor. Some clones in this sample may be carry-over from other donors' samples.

The CDR3 protein is CAAGTGHEQYF. In DNA form, the CDR3 reads TGTGCTGCAGGGACAGGGCACGAGCAGTACTTC. The chain combines TRBV4-2 with TRBJ2-7; 9 nucleotides agree with TRBD1. The CDR3 runs 11 residues. Germline assignment: CDR1 LGHNA and CDR2 YNFKEQ.